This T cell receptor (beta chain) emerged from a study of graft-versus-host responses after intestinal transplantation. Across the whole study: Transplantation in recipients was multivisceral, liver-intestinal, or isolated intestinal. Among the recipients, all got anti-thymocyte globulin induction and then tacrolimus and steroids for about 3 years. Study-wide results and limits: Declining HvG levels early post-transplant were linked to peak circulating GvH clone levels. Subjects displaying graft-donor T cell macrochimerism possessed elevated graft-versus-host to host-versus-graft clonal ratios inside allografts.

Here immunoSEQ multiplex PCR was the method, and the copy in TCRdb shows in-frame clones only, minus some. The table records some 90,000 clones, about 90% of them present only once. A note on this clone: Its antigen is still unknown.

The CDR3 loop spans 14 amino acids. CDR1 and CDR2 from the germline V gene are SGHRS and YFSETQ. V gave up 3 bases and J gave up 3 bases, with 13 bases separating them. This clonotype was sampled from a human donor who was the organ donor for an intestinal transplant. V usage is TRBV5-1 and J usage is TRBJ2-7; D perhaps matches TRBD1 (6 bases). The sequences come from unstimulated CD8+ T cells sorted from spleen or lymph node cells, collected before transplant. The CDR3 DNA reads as TGCGCCAGCAGCTCCTCCGGGACACTCTACGAGCAGTACTTC. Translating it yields CASSSSGTLYEQYF.